The source of this T cell receptor beta chain is a study of naive and memory T cell subsets. Findings and caveats of the study: This RNA-based method may be sensitive to activation-related transcript changes.

This CDR3 region has 10 residues. Germline V lookup: CDR1 SQVTM, CDR2 ANQGSEA. With 4 bases clipped from V and 8 bases from J, the junction kept 0 bases outside the gene matches. The SP2 primer and nested alpha and beta constant region primers amplified ligated cDNA in four rounds. TCRdb passed the 5' RACE reads through MiXCR, listing each CDR3 protein once. The table includes tens of thousands of distinct CDR3 sequences, 6% to 8.5% detected once. The library had UMIs added by 3' ligation of an oligonucleotide to TCR cDNA. By its share, this clonotype is medium-sized. What it recognizes is unknown. The TCR comes from a female donor in good health. The rearrangement joins TRBV29-1 to TRBJ1-1; 8 bases match TRBD1. CDR3: CSVGTGEAFF. The CDR3 bases are TGCAGCGTTGGGACAGGGGAAGCTTTCTTT. The complete variable domain, with remaining parts taken from reference TRBV29-1 and TRBJ1-1, reads SAVISQKPSRDICQRGTSLTIQCQVDSQVTMMFWYRQQPGQSLTLIATANQGSEATYESGFVIDKFPISRPNLTFSTLTVSNMSPEDSSIYLCSVGTGEAFFGQGTRLTVV.